This TCR beta chain was profiled in a study of Tregs in tolerant kidney transplant recipients. Study outcomes and limitations: No direct test of biological reproducibility was done here.

TCRdb's copy holds only in-frame clones and misses some; the assay was immunoSEQ multiplex PCR. The sample yields some 100,000 clones, about 90% seen once. Unmatched junction bases numbered 8, after V lost 4 bases and J lost 0 bases. This CDR3 spans 17 amino acids. Germline-derived CDR1 and CDR2 are SGHTA and FQGTGA. Regarding this clone: Its target is unknown.

The sequence was collected from a human donor in good health. The chain recombines TRBV7-3 with TRBJ2-2, with 7 bases aligning to TRBD1. Sequenced: CD4+ T cells from blood. DNA of the CDR3: TGTGCCAGCAGCTCCCAGCCCGGGACAGCGAACACCGGGGAGCTGTTTTTT. It specifies CASSSQPGTANTGELFF.